The next 30 T cell receptor beta chains were all read from a single sample in a study of T-cell reconstitution after alpha-beta-depleted transplantation in children. It was with unique molecular identifiers that the TCRbeta library was prepared. Each CDR3 protein gets one entry after TCRdb re-called the PCR reads with MiXCR. The table lists 350,000 to 450,000 distinct CDR3 sequences, 13% of them singletons. The specimen comprised PBMCs, sampled from the stem cell graft. The receptors were sampled from a human donor who donated a stem cell graft to a child with Fanconi anemia.

This clonotype has more than one count but fewer than ten. The V gene is TRBV29-1, the J gene TRBJ1-4; weak D call: TRBD1 (6 bases). Per germline, CDR1 SQVTM and CDR2 ANQGSEA. V lost 7 bases and J lost 8, with 11 bases in between. The CDR3 sequence is 11 residues long. CDR3 coding DNA: TGCAGCGCCTCCCAGGGGGAAAAACTGTTTTTT. Translated, it gives CSASQGEKLFF.

This clonotype was counted between two and nine times. This chain connects TRBV10-3 to TRBJ2-4; D is ambiguous. V gave up 2 bases and J gave up 0 bases, with 2 bases separating them. Germline loops: CDR1 ENHRY, CDR2 SYGVKD. The CDR3 runs to 13 residues. In nucleotides, the CDR3 is TGTGCCATCAGTGAGGGAGCCAAAAACATTCAGTACTTC. Its protein product is CAISEGAKNIQYF.

For this clonotype: A much bigger clone sits one base away, suggesting this may be a read error. J is TRBJ2-1 and V is TRBV6-1; possibly TRBD1 or TRBD2 for D (5 bases each). This CDR3 is built from 12 residues. Looked up from germline, CDR1 is MNHNS and CDR2 is SASEGT. With 4 bases removed from V and 12 bases from J, the gap between germline ends came to 13 bases. CDR3 bases: TGTGCCAGCAGTGTCACTGGGGGACGGCAGTTCTTC. Translation: CASSVTGGRQFF.

V is TRBV29-1 and J is TRBJ2-3; D is perhaps TRBD1 (6 bases). Per germline, CDR1 SQVTM and CDR2 ANQGSEA. This CDR3 contains 12 residues. Trimming left V 6 bases short and J 3 bases short, with 10 bases between. CDR3 sequence reads: CSVGTGTDTQYF. The CDR3 DNA reads as TGCAGCGTCGGAACAGGGACAGATACGCAGTATTTT.

This chain joins TRBV12-3 or TRBV12-4 and TRBJ2-3, with a weak D call TRBD2 (6 bases). This CDR3 is built from 14 residues. Trimming stripped 8 bases from V and 1 base from J, with 13 bases between. The CDR3 DNA is TGTGCCAGCCAAATCGGGGGTGGCACAGATACGCAGTATTTT. Encoded protein: CASQIGGGTDTQYF.

In its sample, this clonotype was seen a few times. The rearrangement links TRBV6-5 to TRBJ2-7; D is perhaps TRBD1 (5 bases). The CDR3 has 14 amino acids. Germline assignment: CDR1 MNHEY and CDR2 SVGAGI. V was shortened by 0 bases and J by 0 bases, with 6 bases between the two germline ends. The CDR3 DNA follows: TGTGCCAGCAGTTACTCGGACAACTCCTACGAGCAGTACTTC. Translation gives CASSYSDNSYEQYF.

The chain links TRBV18 to TRBJ1-3; 7 bases match TRBD1. J gave up 4 bases and V 6 bases, and 9 bases lay outside the gene matches. This CDR3 contains 15 residues. Germline V gene lookup returns CDR1 KGHSH and CDR2 LQKENI. In nucleotides, the CDR3 is TGTGCCAGCTCGTCCGGAGGGGGCATAGGAAACACCATATATTTT. It yields the protein CASSSGGGIGNTIYF.

This clonotype was picked up many times. The chain joins TRBV4-3 to TRBJ1-2; D is undetermined. Germline CDR1 reads LGHNA; CDR2 reads YSLEER. The germline V and J ends were trimmed by 0 bases and 6 bases, with 14 bases remaining between them. The CDR3 is made up of 15 amino acids. CDR3 nucleotide sequence: TGCGCCAGCAGCCAAGAGATAGGGCCCAGTGATGGCTACACCTTC. This encodes CASSQEIGPSDGYTF.

V and J are TRBV2 and TRBJ1-1, with TRBD1 as a possible D gene (6 bases). Germline CDR1 is SNHLY and CDR2 is FYNNEI. Trimming took off 7 bases at V and 8 bases at J, with 20 bases between the two ends. CDR3 length: 14 amino acids. The CDR3 spells CASTGTGGEGEAFF. The DNA of the CDR3 is TGTGCCAGCACGGGGACGGGGGGCGAAGGGGAAGCTTTCTTT.

The chain combines TRBV6-1 with TRBJ1-5; 7 positions agree with TRBD1. The CDR3 runs to 15 residues. V lost 3 bases, J lost 4 bases, and 6 bases stayed unmatched. Germline CDR1 MNHNS, CDR2 SASEGT. The CDR3: CASSEGDRPNQPQHF. The DNA of the CDR3 is TGTGCCAGCAGTGAGGGGGACAGACCAAATCAGCCCCAGCATTTT.

This clonotype came up many times. V gene TRBV28 combines with J gene TRBJ2-2; possible D gene TRBD2, 5 bases. This CDR3 comprises 16 residues. V shed 1 base and J shed 3 bases, with 12 bases lying between them. Germline assignment: CDR1 MDHEN and CDR2 SYDVKM. The CDR3, as DNA: TGTGCCAGCAGTTTATCGGGGTTTGAGGACACCGGGGAGCTGTTTTTT. Its protein is CASSLSGFEDTGELFF.

This clonotype was observed many times. The J gene is TRBJ1-2, the V gene TRBV12-3 or TRBV12-4; D is ambiguous. The CDR3 covers 13 residues. Trimming shortened V by 8 bases and J by 4 bases, and 14 bases separated the two germline ends. As DNA, the CDR3 is TGTGCCAGCTCCCGCGACTCGGGCTATGGCTACACCTTC. This gives the protein CASSRDSGYGYTF.

This chain links TRBV29-1 with TRBJ2-1; 14 bases are shared with TRBD2. After removal of 0 bases from V and 0 bases from J, the junction contained 19 bases not matched to a gene. The V gene's germline CDR1 is SQVTM and CDR2 ANQGSEA. This CDR3 is built from 23 residues. The CDR3 loop is CSVEDPDARGLAGGRNSYNEQFF. The DNA of the CDR3 is TGCAGCGTTGAAGATCCTGATGCCCGAGGACTAGCGGGAGGCCGTAACTCCTACAATGAGCAGTTCTTC.

The CDR3 reads CASMGQPNTGELFF. The CDR3 nucleotides read TGTGCCAGTATGGGACAACCGAACACCGGGGAGCTGTTTTTT. The rearrangement uses TRBV7-6 and TRBJ2-2, with D perhaps matching TRBD1 (6 bases). The CDR3 length is 14 residues. From germline, CDR1 is SGHVS and CDR2 FNYEAQ. Trimming removed 9 bases at V and 0 bases at J, with 11 bases between.

This clonotype was observed many times. The rearrangement links TRBV7-8 to TRBJ1-3; 7 nucleotides agree with TRBD1. Trimming at V came to 4 bases and at J to 4 bases, leaving 4 bases not matched to a gene. The CDR3 consists of 14 residues. CDR1 SGHVS and CDR2 FQNEAQ come from the germline V gene. DNA of the CDR3: TGTGCCAGCAGCTCGGGACAGCGGGGAAACACCATATATTTT. This gives the protein CASSSGQRGNTIYF. Full variable domain (outside the CDR3, taken from reference TRBV7-8 and TRBJ1-3): GAGVSQSPRYKVAKRGQDVALRCDPISGHVSLFWYQQALGQGPEFLTYFQNEAQLDKSGLPSDRFFAERPEGSVSTLKIQRTQQEDSAVYLCASSSGQRGNTIYFGEGSWLTVV.

This clonotype has more than one count but fewer than ten. The chain is built from TRBV5-5 and TRBJ2-2; tentatively, D is TRBD2 (5 bases). The V and J ends lost 0 bases and 7 bases respectively, with 13 bases between them. The CDR3 runs 15 residues. The germline V gene encodes CDR1 SGHKS and CDR2 YYEKEE (reference sequence). The CDR3 loop reads CASSLATRGYGELFF. The CDR3 nucleotides are TGTGCCAGCAGCTTGGCCACCCGAGGGTACGGGGAGCTGTTTTTT.

Ten or more counts support this clonotype. The rearrangement links TRBV7-9 to TRBJ2-7; 7 nucleotides align to TRBD1. The CDR3 is made up of 18 amino acids. Germline loops: CDR1 SEHNR, CDR2 FQNEAQ (reference sequence). With 5 bases clipped from V and 0 bases from J, the junction kept 16 bases outside the gene matches. CDR3 coding DNA: TGTGCCAGCAGCCATGGGCAGGGGGAGCTTAGCTACTCCTACGAGCAGTACTTC. Translated, it gives CASSHGQGELSYSYEQYF. The full variable domain, in which reference TRBV7-9 and TRBJ2-7 provide the parts outside the CDR3, is DTGVSQNPRHKITKRGQNVTFRCDPISEHNRLYWYRQTLGQGPEFLTYFQNEAQLEKSRLLSDRFSAERPKGSFSTLEIQRTEQGDSAMYLCASSHGQGELSYSYEQYFGPGTRLTVT.

The CDR3 region has the DNA TGTGCCAGCAGCTTAGAGGTGGACCAGCCCCAGCATTTT. Encoded protein: CASSLEVDQPQHF. This chain uses TRBV7-2 with TRBJ1-5; no clear D. Germline loops: CDR1 SGHTA, CDR2 FQGNSA. Trimming stripped 1 base from V and 7 bases from J, with 8 bases between. The CDR3 extends over 13 amino acids.

This clonotype was observed many times. The rearrangement uses TRBV11-2 and TRBJ2-2; D uncertain. In germline, CDR1 is SGHAT, CDR2 FQNNGV. V gave up 2 bases and J gave up 4 bases, with 11 bases separating them. This CDR3 has 15 residues. CDR3 region: CASSLQPAGTGELFF. In nucleotides, the CDR3 is TGTGCCAGCAGCTTACAGCCTGCAGGCACCGGGGAGCTGTTTTTT.

V is TRBV11-2 and J is TRBJ2-7, with unresolved D. The CDR3 is 12 residues long. V lost 1 base and J 5 bases, leaving 6 bases between the germline ends. From germline, CDR1 is SGHAT and CDR2 FQNNGV. Here the CDR3 reads CASSLGLNEQYV. In DNA form, the CDR3 reads TGTGCCAGCAGCTTAGGACTGAACGAGCAGTACGTC.

This chain connects TRBV5-1 to TRBJ1-2; the D gene is possibly TRBD1 (5 bases). Per germline, CDR1 SGHRS and CDR2 YFSETQ. The CDR3 has 13 residues. Trimming removed 4 bases from V and 5 bases from J, with 12 bases in between. The CDR3 here is CASSETVGYGYTF. The CDR3 coding sequence is TGCGCCAGCAGCGAGACAGTGGGATATGGCTACACCTTC.

This clonotype has at least ten counts. V usage is TRBV9 and J usage is TRBJ2-1; no reliable D call. CDR1 is SGDLS and CDR2 is YYNGEE in the germline V gene. This CDR3 comprises 12 residues. The germline V and J ends were trimmed by 4 bases and 7 bases, with 9 bases remaining between them. CDR3 sequence reads: CASSLFRNEQFF. CDR3 sequence (DNA): TGTGCCAGCAGCCTCTTCAGGAATGAGCAGTTCTTC. Combining the CDR3 with reference TRBV9 and TRBJ2-1 gives the whole variable domain DSGVTQTPKHLITATGQRVTLRCSPRSGDLSVYWYQQSLDQGLQFLIQYYNGEERAKGNILERFSAQQFPDLHSELNLSSLELGDSALYFCASSLFRNEQFFGPGTRLTVL.

This clonotype was picked up many times. This chain uses TRBV6-5 with TRBJ2-1; 7 bases fit TRBD2. The germline V gene has CDR1 MNHEY and CDR2 SVGAGI. After removal of 0 bases from V and 8 bases from J, the junction contained 10 bases not matched to a gene. The CDR3 is 16 residues long. The CDR3 here is CASSYSPLTSGDEQFF. DNA of the CDR3: TGTGCCAGCAGTTACTCGCCCCTCACCAGCGGGGATGAGCAGTTCTTC.

The chain couples TRBV5-1 to TRBJ2-3; D possibly corresponds to TRBD1 (6 bases). V lost 6 bases and J lost 4, with 12 bases in between. Germline-derived CDR1 and CDR2 are SGHRS and YFSETQ. The CDR3 sequence is 13 residues long. CDR3 sequence (DNA): TGCGCCAGCACCACCCAGGGGCCAGATACGCAGTATTTT. Its translation is CASTTQGPDTQYF. The entire variable domain, with the rest obtained from reference TRBV5-1 and TRBJ2-3, is as follows: KAGVTQTPRYLIKTRGQQVTLSCSPISGHRSVSWYQQTPGQGLQFLFEYFSETQRNKGNFPGRFSGRQFSNSRSEMNVSTLELGDSALYLCASTTQGPDTQYFGPGTRLTVL.

The J gene is TRBJ1-2, the V gene TRBV25-1, with D possibly being TRBD1 (5 bases). CDR3 length: 13 residues. V was shortened by 5 bases and J by 4 bases, with 11 bases between the two germline ends. Germline V gives CDR1 MGHDK, CDR2 SYGVNS. The CDR3 here is CASSRGDLYGYTF. CDR3 sequence (DNA): TGTGCCAGCAGTAGAGGGGACCTCTATGGCTACACCTTC.

V gene TRBV5-1 combines with J gene TRBJ1-1; D is uncertain. The CDR3 covers 15 residues. Germline V gene sequence: CDR1 SGHRS, CDR2 YFSETQ. Between the trimmed V and J ends, which lost 2 bases and 4 bases, there was a span of 15 bases. CDR3 sequence reads: CASSLNDGGGTEAFF. CDR3 nucleotides: TGCGCCAGCAGCTTAAACGACGGAGGTGGCACTGAAGCTTTCTTT.

In regard to this clonotype: The CDR3 carries no conserved terminal phenylalanine or tryptophan, so it likely arises from a read error. The CDR3 loop is CASSLDDIMNTEAFS. CDR3 DNA sequence: TGTGCCAGCAGTTTAGACGACATCATGAACACTGAAGCTTTCTCT. The genes are TRBV12-3 or TRBV12-4 and TRBJ1-1; D is ambiguous. CDR3 length: 15 amino acids. Deletions cut 1 base from V and 0 bases from J, with 9 bases between.

This clonotype was seen many times. The chain has TRBV6-2 or TRBV6-3 and TRBJ2-2; D remains unclear. From germline, CDR1 is MNHEY and CDR2 SVGEGT. The V end was cut by 4 bases, the J end by 2 bases, with 5 bases between. This CDR3 is 13 amino acids long. The CDR3 here is CASSWDNTGELFF. In nucleotides, the CDR3 is TGTGCCAGCAGTTGGGATAACACCGGGGAGCTGTTTTTT.

This clonotype was observed a handful of times. The chain employs TRBV6-1 and TRBJ2-7, with 7 nucleotides matching TRBD1. The germline V gene encodes CDR1 MNHNS and CDR2 SASEGT. The J segment lost 0 bases and the V segment lost 6 bases, leaving 8 bases of the junction unmatched. The CDR3 is 15 residues long. CDR3 bases: TGTGCCAGCAGGCGTCGACAGGGAAGCTCCTACGAGCAGTACTTC. Its translation: CASRRRQGSSYEQYF.

This clonotype showed up just a few times. The gene calls are TRBV5-8 and TRBJ1-4; D not certain. Germline V gene data show CDR1 as SGHTS and CDR2 as YDEGEE. This CDR3 spans 11 amino acids. The V gene lost 2 bases and the J gene lost 12 bases, with 8 bases spanning the gap. CDR3 DNA sequence: TGTGCCAGCAGCTTAGGACTTGAACTGTTTTTT. It is translated as CASSLGLELFF.